Shown below are 4 T cell receptor beta chains from a single sample sequenced in a study of blood T cell repertoires in COVID-19. Some clones are missing from TCRdb's copy, which holds only in-frame ones; the method was immunoSEQ multiplex PCR. The sample records around 56,000 clones, 80% to 90% being singletons. The sequenced sample consisted of peripheral blood. The receptors stem from a man aged 55 to 69 with active or convalescent COVID-19.

The chain carries TRBV5-6 and TRBJ2-7, with D possibly being TRBD1 (5 bases). The CDR3 length is 15 residues. V gave up 0 bases and J gave up 3 bases, with 13 bases separating them. Germline V gives CDR1 SGHDT, CDR2 YYEEEE. The CDR3 protein is CASSLGDRFIYEQYF. The CDR3 DNA is TGTGCCAGCAGCTTGGGAGACAGATTTATCTACGAGCAGTACTTC.

The chain has TRBV18 and TRBJ1-1; D might be TRBD1 (5 bases). Trimming stripped 3 bases from V and 0 bases from J, with 11 bases between. The CDR3 loop spans 15 amino acids. Germline V gives CDR1 KGHSH, CDR2 LQKENI. The DNA of the CDR3 is TGTGCCAGCTCACCGGGTGGCAGGGTGAACACTGAAGCTTTCTTT. Protein: CASSPGGRVNTEAFF.

The gene calls are TRBV4-3 and TRBJ1-2; D may be TRBD1 (6 bases). The CDR3 covers 13 residues. Trimming cost V 5 bases and J 1 base, with 8 bases left between them. CDR1 is LGHNA and CDR2 is YSLEER in the germline V gene. The CDR3 sequence is CASSRDINYGYTF. The DNA for the CDR3 is TGCGCCAGCAGCAGGGACATTAACTATGGCTACACCTTC.

The rearrangement uses TRBV18 and TRBJ2-2; TRBD1 matches 9 bases. Germline V lookup: CDR1 KGHSH, CDR2 LQKENI. The CDR3 is made up of 14 amino acids. J gave up 3 bases and V 7 bases, and 3 bases lay outside the gene matches. In DNA, the CDR3 is TGTGCCAGCTACCGGGACAGGGACACCGGGGAGCTGTTTTTT. Translated: CASYRDRDTGELFF.